This T cell receptor (beta chain) was identified in a study of blood T cells in healthy people across ages. Whole-study findings and limits: Age brought a roughly linear fall in TCR beta diversity measured per million T cells.

Concerning this clonotype itself: Its target is unknown.

For the second PCR, which ran for about 7 to 12 cycles, a sample-barcoded 5' primer and a J-beta primer mix were used. Tagging of each cDNA molecule was performed by a template-switch adaptor with 12 random nucleotides. TCRdb independently ran MiXCR on the 5' RACE reads; one entry per CDR3 protein. The sample gives 650,000 to 1,000,000 distinct CDR3 sequences, about 46% of which show up once; around 18% is in the top ten. The CDR3 has 17 residues. V lost 2 bases and J lost 7, with 20 bases in between. Per germline, CDR1 MNHNY and CDR2 SVGAGI (reference sequence). The clonotype comes from a man aged 80 or over in good health. The chain uses TRBV6-6 and TRBJ1-4; a weak D match, TRBD1 (5 bases). The sample taken for sequencing was blood. The CDR3: CASSYRTRGGWGEKLFF. CDR3 nucleotides: TGTGCCAGCAGTTACCGGACCCGGGGGGGATGGGGTGAAAAACTGTTTTTT.